This TCR beta chain derives from a study of blood T cell repertoires in COVID-19. Study-wide context: Sites in the United States, Italy and Spain provided acute and convalescent COVID-19 samples. Sample material is recorded as cDNA or gDNA derived from T cells, B-cell-depleted T cells, or PBMCs.

This study enrolled people aged about 18 to 90 from about two dozen US geographic areas. Categorization into cohorts depended on clinical history that participants reported. The data were produced by immunoSEQ multiplex PCR, yet TCRdb's version contains in-frame clones alone and is incomplete. This sample has a few hundred thousand clones, with roughly 90% found just once. The TCR sequence derives from a woman aged 25-40 years who had recovered from COVID-19. Sequencing was done on a sample of PBMCs or T cells enriched from blood (not recorded which).

The CDR3 is CASSPAGLATGELFF. For the CDR3, the DNA is TGTGCCAGCAGCCCCGCGGGACTAGCAACCGGGGAGCTGTTTTTT. The chain joins TRBV5-4 to TRBJ2-2, with TRBD2 matching over 9 bases. Looked up from germline, CDR1 is SGHNT and CDR2 is YYREEE (reference sequence). After removal of 4 bases from V and 5 bases from J, the junction contained 6 bases not matched to a gene. This CDR3 is 15 amino acids long.